This T cell receptor (beta chain) was identified during a study of blood T cell repertoires in COVID-19. Turning to the study itself: Samples of COVID-19 (acute and convalescent) were obtained from the United States, Italy and Spain. Nucleic acid was either cDNA or gDNA, and it came from T cells, B-cell-depleted T cells, or PBMCs.

Original methodology: Reference gene primer amplification gave nucleated cell count estimates. Sequencing was performed with immunoSEQ multiplex PCR; in TCRdb, only in-frame clones are kept and a portion is missing. For V, J and clone size, that table is used; D and trimming come from the DNA. The sample lists roughly 88,000 clones, approximately 90% seen once, with 15% to 20% in the top ten. The CDR3 has 14 residues. The germline CDR1 and CDR2 sequences are SGHRS and YFSETQ. The J segment lost 1 base and the V segment lost 4 bases, leaving 4 bases of the junction unmatched. Seattle patients were enrolled during active infection and followed longitudinally.

The chain employs TRBV5-1 and TRBJ1-1; 7 bases match TRBD1. The specimen was peripheral blood. This receptor was taken from a woman in her sixties with COVID-19, enrolled during active disease. The DNA for the CDR3 is TGCGCCAGCAGCCGCGGACAGGAGAACACTGAAGCTTTCTTT. Translation gives CASSRGQENTEAFF.